This TCR beta chain was profiled in a study of cytomegalovirus exposure and HLA in healthy donors. The CDR3 runs to 14 residues. Trimming removed 1 base at V and 4 bases at J, with 10 bases between. Looked up from germline, CDR1 is SGHAT and CDR2 is FQNNGV. It was with 60 Vbeta and 13 Jbeta primers that the PCR ran. Profiling relied on immunoSEQ multiplex PCR, and the TCRdb table lists in-frame clones only, not all of them. The sample records about 140,000 clones, 60% to 80% being singletons. Sequenced input: PBMCs. V is TRBV11-2 and J is TRBJ1-1; possibly TRBD1 for D (5 bases). This TCR derives from a woman between 40 and 55 years old in good health and CMV-seronegative. CDR3 in DNA: TGTGCCAGCAGCTTAGGTGGGGGGGGCACTGAAGCTTTCTTT. It is translated as CASSLGGGGTEAFF.